These 32 T cell receptor beta chains were sequenced from one sample in a study of PD-1 blockade in mismatch repair-deficient tumors. This table comes from immunoSEQ multiplex PCR, and its TCRdb copy is limited to in-frame clones, with some not included. The sample contains tens of thousands of clones, around 80% of which appear only once. Sequencing was performed on peripheral blood, taken 4 weeks after starting pembrolizumab. The receptor set was obtained from an adult with mismatch repair-deficient cancer.

The chain carries TRBV19 and TRBJ1-2; 7 nucleotides line up with TRBD1. The CDR3 covers 19 residues. The V and J ends lost 8 bases and 2 bases, in that order; junction bases with no gene match: 23. CDR1 and CDR2 (germline): LNHDA, SQIVND (reference sequence). In DNA form, the CDR3 reads TGTGCCAGTGCCCCCTCCCGCCTTGTCCCGGGACAGAGAAACTATGGCTACACCTTC. Amino acid sequence: CASAPSRLVPGQRNYGYTF.

This chain links TRBV6-6 with TRBJ2-6, with D possibly matching TRBD1 (6 bases). Germline loops: CDR1 MNHNY, CDR2 SVGAGI (reference sequence). CDR3 size: 16 residues. Deletions cut 8 bases from V and 1 base from J, with 15 bases between. CDR3 bases: TGTGCCAGCGGTGGGGGCGCGACTTCTGGGGCCAACGTCCTGACTTTC. Protein: CASGGGATSGANVLTF.

The rearrangement uses TRBV2 and TRBJ2-5; the match to TRBD1 covers 7 bases. The J call may be mistaken, given a closer DNA end match to TRBJ2-7. The CDR3 has 14 amino acids. The germline V gene encodes CDR1 SNHLY and CDR2 FYNNEI. The CDR3 DNA is TGTGCCAGCGGAAGGGACAGTAGCTCCTACGAGCAGTACTTC. Its translation is CASGRDSSSYEQYF.

The CDR3 DNA is TGTGCCAGCAGCCCACGGGGGGTGACCCAGTACTTC. This codes for CASSPRGVTQYF. This rearrangement joins TRBV7-2 to TRBJ2-5; the match to TRBD2 covers 7 bases. The CDR3 sequence is 12 residues long. V lost 5 bases to trimming and J lost 7 bases; unmatched junction nucleotides: 4. Germline CDR1 is SGHTA and CDR2 is FQGNSA.

This chain uses TRBV6-6 with TRBJ2-1; D is perhaps TRBD1 or TRBD2 (5 bases each). CDR3 size: 16 residues. V shed 0 bases and J shed 3 bases, with 12 bases lying between them. Germline lookup yields CDR1 MNHNY and CDR2 SVGAGI (reference sequence). The CDR3 nucleotides are TGTGCCAGCAGTTACTCGACCGGGACCCGCTACAATGAGCAGTTCTTC. This codes for CASSYSTGTRYNEQFF.

The chain employs TRBV10-3 and TRBJ1-1; a possible D gene is TRBD1 (5 bases). Germline CDR1 ENHRY, CDR2 SYGVKD. V was clipped by 6 bases and J by 1 base, with 12 bases between them. This CDR3 region has 14 residues. The CDR3 region has the DNA TGTGCCATCAGAAGAAGAGGGGAGAACACTGAAGCTTTCTTT. The encoded protein is CAIRRRGENTEAFF.

V and J are TRBV7-9 and TRBJ1-1, with TRBD1 as a possible D gene (6 bases). V was clipped by 2 bases and J by 0 bases, with 13 bases between them. Per germline, CDR1 SEHNR and CDR2 FQNEAQ (reference sequence). This CDR3 has 16 residues. The CDR3 protein is CASSLYGQGMNTEAFF. In nucleotides, the CDR3 is TGTGCCAGCAGCTTATATGGGCAGGGGATGAACACTGAAGCTTTCTTT.

This clone appeared a few times. The CDR3 reads CASSLEGGSSGNTIYF. In DNA form, the CDR3 reads TGCGCCAGCAGCTTGGAAGGGGGGAGCTCTGGAAACACCATATATTTT. The chain combines TRBV5-1 with TRBJ1-3, with a possible D match to TRBD1 (6 bases). Germline V lookup: CDR1 SGHRS, CDR2 YFSETQ. V lost 0 bases, J lost 0 bases, and 10 bases lay in between. The CDR3 loop spans 16 amino acids.

V usage is TRBV11-2 and J usage is TRBJ2-7; D perhaps matches TRBD1 (5 bases). The CDR3 is 13 amino acids. Per the germline V gene, CDR1 is SGHAT and CDR2 is FQNNGV. V lost 6 bases and J 6 bases, leaving 15 bases between the germline ends. The CDR3 sequence: CASRGLGASEQYF. The CDR3 region has the DNA TGTGCCAGCAGGGGGCTTGGCGCTTCCGAGCAGTACTTC.

This clone was observed a few times. The chain has TRBV19 and TRBJ2-7; 14 nucleotides match TRBD2. The CDR3 runs to 17 residues. J was trimmed by 5 bases and V by 4 bases; bases with no gene match: 10. Germline CDR1 and CDR2: LNHDA and SQIVND (reference sequence). This CDR3 is CASSTGLAGDAFDEQYF. The CDR3 region has the DNA TGTGCCAGTAGTACGGGACTAGCGGGAGACGCATTCGACGAGCAGTACTTC.

In the case of this clone: The junction departs from germline at one end; a sequencing error may be responsible. The J gene is TRBJ2-5, the V gene TRBV7-7, with a weak D call TRBD2 (6 bases). Germline V CDR1 and CDR2: SSHAT, FNYEAQ (reference sequence). The length of the CDR3 is 14 residues. Written as DNA, the CDR3 is TGTGCTAGCAGCTTAGGAGGGGCGAGGCAGACCCAGTACTTC. Residues: CASSLGGARQTQYF.

CDR3 amino acids: CASSPAHNYGYTF. In DNA, the CDR3 is TGTGCCAGCAGTCCGGCCCATAACTATGGCTACACCTTC. V and J are TRBV2 and TRBJ1-2; D gene ambiguous. CDR1 is SNHLY and CDR2 is FYNNEI in the germline V gene. Trimming left V 5 bases short and J 1 base short, with 8 bases between. The CDR3 runs to 13 residues.

The chain joins TRBV7-9 to TRBJ2-3, with 12 positions matching TRBD1. CDR1 and CDR2 (germline): SEHNR, FQNEAQ (reference sequence). The J segment lost 4 bases and the V segment lost 3 bases, leaving 5 bases of the junction unmatched. CDR3 length equals 16 residues. CDR3 sequence (DNA): TGTGCCAGCAGCTTGGGGACAGGGGGCGGTTCAGATACGCAGTATTTT. Amino acids: CASSLGTGGGSDTQYF. The complete variable domain, with remaining parts taken from reference TRBV7-9 and TRBJ2-3, reads DTGVSQNPRHKITKRGQNVTFRCDPISEHNRLYWYRQTLGQGPEFLTYFQNEAQLEKSRLLSDRFSAERPKGSFSTLEIQRTEQGDSAMYLCASSLGTGGGSDTQYFGPGTRLTVL.

The CDR3 here is CASSLETSGRGEQYF. CDR3 nucleotide sequence: TGCGCCAGCAGCTTGGAGACTAGCGGGAGGGGCGAGCAGTACTTC. This rearrangement joins TRBV5-1 to TRBJ2-7, with TRBD2 matching 14 bases. V gave up 0 bases and J gave up 6 bases; unmatched junction bases: 2. Per germline, CDR1 SGHRS and CDR2 YFSETQ. This CDR3 spans 15 amino acids.

Concerning this clone itself: At one end, the junction sequence differs from germline, possibly due to a read error. The V gene is TRBV30, the J gene TRBJ1-4; maybe TRBD1 (5 bases). Germline V gene data show CDR1 as GTSNPN and CDR2 as SVGIG (reference sequence). The CDR3 is 13 amino acids. CDR3: CARSRDSNEKLFF. The CDR3 DNA reads as TGTGCCCGGAGTCGAGACAGTAATGAAAAACTGTTTTTT.

The chain couples TRBV30 to TRBJ1-1; TRBD1 might be the D (5 bases). Between the trimmed V and J ends, which lost 4 bases and 3 bases, there was a span of 15 bases. CDR1 is GTSNPN, CDR2 SVGIG, per germline (reference sequence). CDR3 length: 14 amino acids. The CDR3, as DNA: TGTGCCTGGAATTCGCGGGGCTCGGACACTGAAGCTTTCTTT. Amino acid sequence: CAWNSRGSDTEAFF.

This clone was found a few times. J is TRBJ2-7 and V is TRBV4-2; D is uncertain. The V gene's germline CDR1 is LGHNA and CDR2 YNFKEQ. V was trimmed by 3 bases and J by 1 base, leaving 7 bases between them. The CDR3 has 13 residues. CDR3 sequence: CASSQPGSYEQYF. CDR3 in DNA: TGTGCCAGCAGCCAGCCAGGATCCTACGAGCAGTACTTC.

The count of this clone is one. The V and J genes are TRBV7-9 and TRBJ2-2; weak D call: TRBD1 (6 bases). V gave up 5 bases and J gave up 3 bases, with 10 bases separating them. This CDR3 contains 14 residues. Germline assignment: CDR1 SEHNR and CDR2 FQNEAQ (reference sequence). The DNA for the CDR3 is TGTGCCAGCAGCCAGGACAGTTACACCGGGGAGCTGTTTTTT. Translated, it gives CASSQDSYTGELFF.

The gene calls are TRBV7-9 and TRBJ2-7; 13 positions match TRBD2. Germline loops: CDR1 SEHNR, CDR2 FQNEAQ (reference sequence). V dropped 3 bases and J dropped 5; count of bases not matched to a gene: 4. This CDR3 has 15 residues. CDR3 loop: CASSFGTSGKDEQYF. CDR3 DNA sequence: TGTGCCAGCAGCTTTGGGACTAGCGGGAAAGACGAGCAGTACTTC. Supplemented by reference TRBV7-9 and TRBJ2-7, the full variable domain reads DTGVSQNPRHKITKRGQNVTFRCDPISEHNRLYWYRQTLGQGPEFLTYFQNEAQLEKSRLLSDRFSAERPKGSFSTLEIQRTEQGDSAMYLCASSFGTSGKDEQYFGPGTRLTVT.

The rearrangement uses TRBV10-2 and TRBJ2-1; no reliable D call. Per germline, CDR1 WSHSY and CDR2 SAAADI. V was cut by 1 base and J by 9 bases, with 4 bases left in between. CDR3 length: 11 residues. The CDR3 loop reads CASSELGEQFF. The DNA of the CDR3 is TGCGCCAGCAGTGAGTTAGGTGAGCAGTTCTTC.

The rearrangement uses TRBV11-2 and TRBJ2-1; 9 nucleotides align to TRBD1. Trimming took 5 bases from V and 2 from J; bases not matched to a gene: 4. There are 15 residues in the CDR3. Germline loops: CDR1 SGHAT, CDR2 FQNNGV. CDR3: CASSRTGATYNEQFF. CDR3 DNA sequence: TGTGCCAGCAGCCGGACAGGGGCCACCTACAATGAGCAGTTCTTC.

The chain couples TRBV7-9 to TRBJ2-5; D perhaps matches TRBD1 (5 bases). CDR3 length equals 13 residues. Germline V gene sequence: CDR1 SEHNR, CDR2 FQNEAQ (reference sequence). Trimming shortened V by 5 bases and J by 5 bases, and 12 bases separated the two germline ends. In nucleotides, the CDR3 is TGTGCCAGCAGCCCAGGGCCGTGGGAGACCCAGTACTTC. This translates into CASSPGPWETQYF. Full variable domain (rest looked up from reference TRBV7-9 and TRBJ2-5): DTGVSQNPRHKITKRGQNVTFRCDPISEHNRLYWYRQTLGQGPEFLTYFQNEAQLEKSRLLSDRFSAERPKGSFSTLEIQRTEQGDSAMYLCASSPGPWETQYFGPGTRLLVL.

The chain has TRBV6-5 and TRBJ1-2; TRBD1 might be the D (6 bases). Germline CDR1 reads MNHEY; CDR2 reads SVGAGI. Trimming stripped 5 bases from V and 4 bases from J, with 14 bases between. This CDR3 has 14 amino acids. The CDR3 is CASSRLTGPYGYTF. The CDR3 bases are TGTGCCAGCAGTCGGCTGACAGGCCCCTATGGCTACACCTTC.

The chain has TRBV5-1 and TRBJ2-5; 10 nucleotides match TRBD1. J lost 5 bases, V lost 3 bases, and 10 bases had no gene match. Germline CDR1 SGHRS, CDR2 YFSETQ. There are 16 residues in the CDR3. The CDR3 here is CASSSTGGAVRETQYF. Written as DNA, the CDR3 is TGCGCCAGCAGCTCGACAGGGGGCGCAGTACGGGAGACCCAGTACTTC.

The rearrangement joins TRBV5-8 to TRBJ2-2; 11 nucleotides match TRBD2. The CDR3 contains 16 residues. Germline loops: CDR1 SGHTS, CDR2 YDEGEE. After removal of 4 bases from V and 3 bases from J, the junction contained 5 bases not matched to a gene. CDR3 protein: CASSLSGRVDTGELFF. As DNA, the CDR3 is TGTGCCAGCAGCCTTAGCGGGAGGGTGGACACCGGGGAGCTGTTTTTT.

Comment on this clone: Germline and junction disagree at one end, which may indicate a read error. The chain is built from TRBV20-1 and TRBJ1-2; D gene unclear. CDR3 length: 10 residues. Germline lookup yields CDR1 DFQATT and CDR2 SNEGSKA (reference sequence). This CDR3 reads CSAREYGYTF. The DNA of the CDR3 is TGCAGTGCTAGAGAGTATGGGTACACCTTC.

J is TRBJ2-3 and V is TRBV4-1; 10 bases align to TRBD1. CDR3 length equals 17 residues. Germline CDR1 reads MGHRA; CDR2 reads YSYEKL. Germline trimming cut 7 bases from V and 1 base from J; bases unmatched to any gene: 11. The CDR3 sequence: CASTGTGAARGTDTQYF. CDR3 bases: TGCGCCAGCACCGGGACAGGGGCGGCCCGGGGCACAGATACGCAGTATTTT.

The CDR3 region has the DNA TGTGCCAGCAGCGCGCGGGGGCGCGACGAGCAGTACTTC. Its translation: CASSARGRDEQYF. The V and J genes are TRBV9 and TRBJ2-5, with D perhaps matching TRBD2 (7 bases). The end of the DNA aligns better with TRBJ2-7, so the J call may be wrong. Germline CDR1 is SGDLS and CDR2 is YYNGEE. The CDR3 sequence is 13 residues long.

This clone has a handful of counts. The V gene is TRBV7-6, the J gene TRBJ2-3; D is possibly TRBD2 (5 bases). CDR3 length equals 16 residues. Trimming stripped 2 bases from V and 0 bases from J, with 12 bases between. The germline gives CDR1 SGHVS, CDR2 FNYEAQ. This chain's CDR3 is CASSLFGRRSTDTQYF. The CDR3, as DNA: TGTGCCAGCAGCTTATTCGGGCGGAGGAGCACAGATACGCAGTATTTT.

This chain joins TRBV7-2 and TRBJ2-7; D may be TRBD1 (5 bases). The CDR3 has 14 amino acids. Between the trimmed V and J ends, which lost 1 base and 7 bases, there was a span of 14 bases. Germline V gene sequence: CDR1 SGHTA, CDR2 FQGNSA. The CDR3 DNA follows: TGTGCCAGCAGCTTAGTCCAGGGCTTGAGGGAGCAGTACTTC. It encodes CASSLVQGLREQYF.

The chain links TRBV4-2 to TRBJ2-1, with unresolved D. In germline, CDR1 is LGHNA, CDR2 YNFKEQ. V was shortened by 0 bases and J by 4 bases, with 4 bases between the two germline ends. This CDR3 has 13 residues. The CDR3 DNA follows: TGTGCCAGCAGCCAAGAACTTTACAATGAGCAGTTCTTC. Amino acids: CASSQELYNEQFF.

This clone was picked up a small number of times. The V call is TRBV9, the J call TRBJ2-1; the match to TRBD2 covers 10 bases. Germline V gives CDR1 SGDLS, CDR2 YYNGEE. V lost 3 bases to trimming and J lost 1 base; unmatched junction nucleotides: 4. The CDR3 contains 16 residues. The CDR3 region is CASSALAGASYNEQFF. The CDR3 DNA reads as TGTGCCAGCAGCGCCCTAGCGGGAGCATCCTACAATGAGCAGTTCTTC.